One sample yielded the 23 T cell receptor beta chains listed below, sequenced in a study of blood T cells in healthy people across ages. Sample-barcoded 5' priming and a J-beta primer mix drove a second PCR of roughly 6 to 12 cycles. TCRdb reprocessed the 5' RACE reads via MiXCR and lists one record per CDR3 protein. Among 700,000 to 950,000 distinct CDR3 sequences listed, around 46% were seen once. Sequencing was performed on blood. The receptors stem from a woman in her fifties or sixties in good health.

Worth noting for this clonotype: One end of the junction does not line up with germline, which may come from a read error. The chain combines TRBV2 with TRBJ2-1; TRBD2 aligns across 7 bases. Germline V lookup: CDR1 SNHLY, CDR2 FYNNEI. CDR3 length: 14 amino acids. CDR3 residues: CASSGSGNTYERFF. The DNA for the CDR3 is TGTGCCAGCAGTGGAAGCGGGAATACCTACGAGCGGTTCTTC. Combining the CDR3 with reference TRBV2 and TRBJ2-1 gives the whole variable domain EPEVTQTPSHQVTQMGQEVILRCVPISNHLYFYWYRQILGQKVEFLVSFYNNEISEKSEIFDDQFSVERPDGSNFTLKIRSTKLEDSAMYFCASSGSGNTYERFFGPGTRLTVL.

This clonotype was picked up one time. The chain couples TRBV7-9 to TRBJ1-2, with D unresolved. CDR1 is SEHNR and CDR2 is FQNEAQ in the germline V gene (reference sequence). Trimming removed 1 base at V and 8 bases at J, with 14 bases between. CDR3 length: 14 residues. The CDR3 DNA is TGTGCCAGCAGCTTAGATAGTCCTCCCGACGGCTACACCTTC. As protein: CASSLDSPPDGYTF.

To note about this clonotype: This could be a read error, since a much larger clone is one nucleotide away. This rearrangement joins TRBV29-1 to TRBJ2-1, with 11 positions matching TRBD2. Per germline, CDR1 SQVTM and CDR2 ANQGSEA. This CDR3 region has 14 residues. J was trimmed by 3 bases and V by 8 bases; bases with no gene match: 6. In DNA form, the CDR3 reads TGCAGCATTGGTGGGACTAGCGGCTACAATGAGCAGTTCTTC. Amino acid sequence: CSIGGTSGYNEQFF.

This clonotype was seen repeatedly, ten times or more. The J gene is TRBJ2-3, the V gene TRBV20-1; no clear D gene. Germline V gene sequence: CDR1 DFQATT, CDR2 SNEGSKA (reference sequence). The V end was cut by 5 bases, the J end by 8 bases, with 11 bases between. This CDR3 has 11 residues. The CDR3 nucleotides are TGCAGTGCTCCACTCGGTAGTACGCAGTATTTT. Its protein is CSAPLGSTQYF.

The genes are TRBV6-2 or TRBV6-3 and TRBJ2-7; possible D gene TRBD1, 6 bases. The CDR3 consists of 16 residues. CDR1 and CDR2 from the germline V gene are MNHEY and SVGEGT. Between the trimmed V and J ends, which lost 0 bases and 3 bases, there was a span of 15 bases. The CDR3 DNA is TGTGCCAGCAGTTACTCGACCTGGGGGCCTTTCTACGAGCAGTACTTC. It codes for CASSYSTWGPFYEQYF.

On this clonotype: The junction departs from the called germline gene at one end, perhaps through a read error. The chain joins TRBV20-1 to TRBJ2-2; TRBD2 matches at 14 bases. CDR1 and CDR2 (germline): DFQATT, SNEGSKA (reference sequence). This CDR3 has 14 amino acids. The CDR3 sequence is CGARLAGGPGELFF. CDR3 bases: TGCGGTGCTAGACTAGCGGGAGGGCCCGGGGAGCTGTTTTTT.

This clonotype was seen more than once but under ten times. The chain joins TRBV6-5 to TRBJ1-4, with D uncertain. Per germline, CDR1 MNHEY and CDR2 SVGAGI. V was pared by 2 bases and J by 7 bases, with 17 bases between. CDR3 size: 16 residues. This CDR3 is CASSYDGDQNTEKLFF. CDR3 nucleotide sequence: TGTGCCAGCAGTTACGATGGAGACCAAAATACTGAAAAACTGTTTTTT.

Remarks on this clonotype: The junction and the germline gene differ at one end; a read error may be behind it. The chain carries TRBV7-8 and TRBJ1-1, with no clear D. The CDR3 loop spans 15 amino acids. The germline V gene encodes CDR1 SGHVS and CDR2 FQNEAQ. The chain's CDR3 is CVSSFPSGENTEAFF. As DNA, the CDR3 is TGTGTCAGCAGCTTCCCCTCCGGCGAGAACACTGAAGCTTTCTTT.

This clonotype was seen only a few times. CDR3 sequence: CASSVGGGVGMNTEAFF. CDR3 nucleotide sequence: TGTGCCAGCAGCGTAGGAGGAGGGGTGGGTATGAACACTGAAGCTTTCTTT. The chain links TRBV9 to TRBJ1-1; D possibly corresponds to TRBD1 (5 bases). Germline CDR1 and CDR2: SGDLS and YYNGEE. CDR3 size: 17 residues. The V end lost 0 bases, the J end lost 0 bases, and 15 bases lay between the germline ends.

The J gene is TRBJ2-3, the V gene TRBV12-3 or TRBV12-4; D may be TRBD1 (5 bases). This CDR3 region has 16 residues. V shed 7 bases and J shed 4 bases, with 21 bases lying between them. The CDR3 protein is CASTPFRTSRADTQYF. As DNA, the CDR3 is TGTGCCAGCACTCCGTTTCGGACAAGCAGGGCAGATACGCAGTATTTT.

This clonotype has a count of ten or more. The chain is built from TRBV7-2 and TRBJ1-5; D is perhaps TRBD1 (6 bases). The CDR3 has 15 residues. Germline V gene data show CDR1 as SGHTA and CDR2 as FQGNSA. Trimming cost V 4 bases and J 0 bases, with 10 bases left between them. Written as DNA, the CDR3 is TGTGCCAGCAGCTCACAGGGCCATAGCAATCAGCCCCAGCATTTT. Translated: CASSSQGHSNQPQHF.

V and J are TRBV9 and TRBJ2-7, with TRBD1 identical over 8 bases. V was pared by 0 bases and J by 7 bases, with 18 bases of the junction left unmatched. CDR3 size: 18 residues. Per the germline V gene, CDR1 is SGDLS and CDR2 is YYNGEE. The CDR3 here is CASSVGLRQGATYNEQYF. CDR3 coding DNA: TGTGCCAGCAGCGTAGGTTTGCGGCAGGGGGCCACCTACAATGAGCAGTACTTC. Complete variable domain (other parts from reference TRBV9 and TRBJ2-7): DSGVTQTPKHLITATGQRVTLRCSPRSGDLSVYWYQQSLDQGLQFLIQYYNGEERAKGNILERFSAQQFPDLHSELNLSSLELGDSALYFCASSVGLRQGATYNEQYFGPGTRLTVT.

The genes are TRBV6-4 and TRBJ2-1, with 9 nucleotides matching TRBD2. Germline assignment: CDR1 MRHNA and CDR2 SNTAGT. Losses at the gene ends were 3 bases for V and 4 bases for J; bases not matched to a gene: 7. The CDR3 has 16 amino acids. The CDR3 sequence: CASSDKPSGGYNEQFF. The CDR3 DNA reads TGTGCCAGCAGTGATAAGCCGAGCGGGGGGTACAATGAGCAGTTCTTC.

The sample holds a few counts of this clonotype. This sequence joins TRBV20-1 and TRBJ2-4; D remains unclear. Germline loops: CDR1 DFQATT, CDR2 SNEGSKA (reference sequence). V lost 0 bases, J lost 0 bases, and 9 bases lay in between. This CDR3 spans 15 amino acids. The CDR3 reads CSARDQRGAKNIQYF. The CDR3 bases are TGCAGTGCTAGAGATCAACGTGGAGCCAAAAACATTCAGTACTTC.

The rearrangement uses TRBV12-3 or TRBV12-4 and TRBJ2-1; D gene uncertain. Trimming left V 6 bases short and J 10 bases short, with 13 bases between. This CDR3 has 12 amino acids. CDR3 protein: CASRPMGLEQFF. The CDR3 region has the DNA TGTGCCAGCAGACCCATGGGTCTCGAGCAGTTCTTC.

The gene calls are TRBV28 and TRBJ2-5, with D uncertain. Trimming took 2 bases from V and 4 from J, leaving 8 bases between them. Germline CDR1 and CDR2: MDHEN and SYDVKM. There are 13 residues in the CDR3. CDR3 amino acids: CASSLGNPETQYF. For the CDR3, the DNA is TGTGCCAGCAGTTTAGGGAACCCAGAGACCCAGTACTTC.

This rearrangement joins TRBV20-1 to TRBJ1-4, with D possibly being TRBD1 (5 bases). This CDR3 spans 13 amino acids. Germline values: CDR1 DFQATT, CDR2 SNEGSKA (reference sequence). V lost 2 bases and J 7 bases, leaving 11 bases between the germline ends. CDR3 loop: CSARMTGVEKLFF. The CDR3 DNA follows: TGCAGTGCTAGAATGACGGGGGTTGAAAAACTGTTTTTT.

The rearrangement links TRBV5-5 to TRBJ2-1, with D tentatively TRBD1 (6 bases). Trimming left V 1 base short and J 8 bases short, with 19 bases between. CDR1 and CDR2 (germline): SGHKS, YYEKEE (reference sequence). CDR3 length equals 16 residues. CDR3 in DNA: TGTGCCAGCAGCTTGAGGGTTAAAGCAGGGGTTGATGAGCAGTTCTTC. The encoded protein is CASSLRVKAGVDEQFF.

There are many counts of this clonotype. V is TRBV7-9 and J is TRBJ2-1; D remains ambiguous. The length of the CDR3 is 15 residues. Trimming cost V 1 base and J 2 bases, with 9 bases left between them. The V gene's germline CDR1 is SEHNR and CDR2 FQNEAQ (reference sequence). The CDR3 is CASSLDLGAYNEQFF. The CDR3 region has the DNA TGTGCCAGCAGCTTAGATCTAGGAGCCTACAATGAGCAGTTCTTC.

The chain joins TRBV20-1 to TRBJ1-2, with 12 bases aligning to TRBD1. CDR3 length: 13 residues. Trimming at V came to 5 bases and at J to 5 bases, leaving 3 bases not matched to a gene. Germline V lookup: CDR1 DFQATT, CDR2 SNEGSKA (reference sequence). CDR3 sequence (DNA): TGCAGTGCTGGGACAGGGGGCTGGTATGGCTACACCTTC. Translated, it gives CSAGTGGWYGYTF.

V and J are TRBV3-1 and TRBJ2-5; 11 bases line up with TRBD2. This CDR3 region has 15 residues. In germline, CDR1 is LGHDT, CDR2 YNNKEL (reference sequence). V was pared by 0 bases and J by 11 bases, with 8 bases of the junction left unmatched. As DNA, the CDR3 is TGTGCCAGCAGCCAAGAACTAGCGGGAGCGGACGGGCAGTACTTC. Protein product: CASSQELAGADGQYF.

The CDR3 sequence is CASRDGRYYGYTF. The CDR3 DNA is TGTGCCAGCAGGGACGGACGGTACTATGGCTACACCTTC. This chain uses TRBV6-5 with TRBJ1-2; D not resolved. The CDR3 extends over 13 amino acids. Between the trimmed V and J ends, which lost 6 bases and 3 bases, there was a span of 11 bases. The germline V gene encodes CDR1 MNHEY and CDR2 SVGAGI.

The chain uses TRBV11-2 and TRBJ2-7, with 8 bases aligning to TRBD2. This CDR3 has 13 amino acids. V lost 5 bases and J lost 10; bases outside the gene matches: 10. In germline, CDR1 is SGHAT, CDR2 FQNNGV. CDR3 protein: CASSPAGAGAQYF. As DNA, the CDR3 is TGTGCCAGCAGCCCCGCCGGAGCGGGAGCACAGTACTTC.